This entry features one T cell receptor (beta chain) sequence. What it binds is not known. These data belong to a study of early T cells in non-severe SARS-CoV-2 infection. The CDR3 consists of 16 residues. Germline V gives CDR1 MDHEN, CDR2 SYDVKM. V was clipped by 7 bases and J by 4 bases, with 21 bases between them. A single record per CDR3 protein comes from TCRdb applying MiXCR to the 5' RACE reads. The sample has around 60,000 distinct CDR3 sequences; 12% are singletons. General study points: The VDJdb matching leaned toward anti-spike CD8 responses and overlooked private and CD4 specificities.

The chain carries TRBV28 and TRBJ2-3; D tentatively reads TRBD1 or TRBD2 (5 bases each). This receptor was identified in an adult who was a healthcare worker with PCR-confirmed SARS-CoV-2 infection or an uninfected control (not recorded which). The sample consisted of whole blood. The CDR3 spells CASNPLGGEGPDTQYF. In nucleotides, the CDR3 is TGTGCCAGCAACCCCCTTGGGGGAGAGGGGCCAGATACGCAGTATTTT.